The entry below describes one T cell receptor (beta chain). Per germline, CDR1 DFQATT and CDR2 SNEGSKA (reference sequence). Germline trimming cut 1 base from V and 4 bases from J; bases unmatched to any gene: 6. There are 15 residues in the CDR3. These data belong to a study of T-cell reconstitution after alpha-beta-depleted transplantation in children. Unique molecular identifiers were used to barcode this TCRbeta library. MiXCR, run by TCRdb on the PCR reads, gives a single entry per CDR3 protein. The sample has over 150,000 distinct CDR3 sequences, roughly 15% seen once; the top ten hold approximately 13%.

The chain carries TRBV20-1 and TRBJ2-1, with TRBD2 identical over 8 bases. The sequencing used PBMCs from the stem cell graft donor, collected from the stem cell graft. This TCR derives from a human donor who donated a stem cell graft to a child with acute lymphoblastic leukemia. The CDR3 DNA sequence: TGCAGTGCTAGAGCGCTTCGGGGGGGATACAATGAGCAGTTCTTC. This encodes CSARALRGGYNEQFF.